This T cell receptor (beta chain) stems from a study of OX40 agonist ivuxolimab in advanced cancers. The protocol was immunoSEQ multiplex PCR, while the TCRdb copy is restricted to in-frame clones and leaves out a portion. The sample lists some 35,000 clones, 85% to 90% seen once, with approximately 31% in the top ten. The CDR3 has 14 residues. Losses at the gene ends were 5 bases for V and 9 bases for J; bases not matched to a gene: 5. Per the germline V gene, CDR1 is SGHTA and CDR2 is FQGTGA. The rearrangement uses TRBV7-3 and TRBJ2-7; 15 bases map to TRBD2. The TCR sequence derives from an adult with an advanced solid tumor such as melanoma, head and neck, liver or kidney cancer. The source material was CD4+ or CD8+ T cells sorted from blood, sampled in a trial of the OX40 agonist ivuxolimab. The CDR3 DNA reads TGTGCCAGCAGCCCGGGACTAGCGGGGGGCCCGCAGTACTTC. This codes for CASSPGLAGGPQYF.